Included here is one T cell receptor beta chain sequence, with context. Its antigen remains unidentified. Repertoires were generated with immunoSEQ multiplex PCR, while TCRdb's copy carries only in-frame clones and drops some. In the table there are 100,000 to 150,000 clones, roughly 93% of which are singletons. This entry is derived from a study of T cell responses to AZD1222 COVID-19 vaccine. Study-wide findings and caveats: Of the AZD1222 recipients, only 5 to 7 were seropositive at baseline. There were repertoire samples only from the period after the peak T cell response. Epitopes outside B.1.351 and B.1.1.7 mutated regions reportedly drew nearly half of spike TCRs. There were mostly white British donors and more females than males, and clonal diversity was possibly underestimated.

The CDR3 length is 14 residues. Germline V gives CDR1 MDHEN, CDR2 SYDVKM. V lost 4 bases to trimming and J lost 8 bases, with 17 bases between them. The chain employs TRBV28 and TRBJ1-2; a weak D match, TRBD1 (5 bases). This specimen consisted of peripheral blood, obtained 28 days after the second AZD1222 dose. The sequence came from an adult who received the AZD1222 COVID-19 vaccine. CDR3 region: CASSSYPGTRGYTF. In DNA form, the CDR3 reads TGTGCCAGCAGTTCTTATCCAGGGACGAGAGGCTACACCTTC.